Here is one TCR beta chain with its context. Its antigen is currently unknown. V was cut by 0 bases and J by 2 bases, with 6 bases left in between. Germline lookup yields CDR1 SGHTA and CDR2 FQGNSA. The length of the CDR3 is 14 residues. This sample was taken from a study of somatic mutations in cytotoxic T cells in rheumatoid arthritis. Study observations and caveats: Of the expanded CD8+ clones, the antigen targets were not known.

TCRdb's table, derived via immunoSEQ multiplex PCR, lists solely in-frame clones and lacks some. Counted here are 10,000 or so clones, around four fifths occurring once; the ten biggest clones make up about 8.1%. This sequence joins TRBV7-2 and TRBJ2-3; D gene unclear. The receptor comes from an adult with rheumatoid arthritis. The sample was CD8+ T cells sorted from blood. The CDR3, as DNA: TGTGCCAGCAGCTTAGCGGATATCACAGATACGCAGTATTTT. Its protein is CASSLADITDTQYF.